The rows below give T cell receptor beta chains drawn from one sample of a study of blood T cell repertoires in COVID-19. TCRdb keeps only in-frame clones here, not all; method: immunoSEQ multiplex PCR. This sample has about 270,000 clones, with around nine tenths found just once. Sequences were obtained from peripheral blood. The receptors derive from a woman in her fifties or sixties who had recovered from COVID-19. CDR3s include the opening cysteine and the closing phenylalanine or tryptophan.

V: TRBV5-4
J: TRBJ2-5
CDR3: CATASGGAVQETQYF

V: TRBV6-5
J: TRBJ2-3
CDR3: CASSYDRVPPNTQYF

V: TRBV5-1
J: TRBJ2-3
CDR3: CASNSIGLGDTQYF

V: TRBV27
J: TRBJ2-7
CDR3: CASSSGWARTSYEQYF

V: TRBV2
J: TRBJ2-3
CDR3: CAGGTGMGDTQYF

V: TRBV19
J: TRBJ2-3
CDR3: CASNNVPITDTQYF

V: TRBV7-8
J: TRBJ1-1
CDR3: CASSWSGQGNTEAFF

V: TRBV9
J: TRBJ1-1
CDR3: CASSVLSSDTEAFF

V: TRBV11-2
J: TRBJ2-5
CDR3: CASSPQLGTGGQETQYF

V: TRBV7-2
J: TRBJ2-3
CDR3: CASNRQGGNTDTQYF

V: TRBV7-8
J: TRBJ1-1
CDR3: CASSQWTRMNTEAFF

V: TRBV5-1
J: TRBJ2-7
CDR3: CASSDSSYEQYF

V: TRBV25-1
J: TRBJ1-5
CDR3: CASSEPGGHQPQHF

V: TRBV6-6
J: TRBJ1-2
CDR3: CASSYYQGANYGYTF

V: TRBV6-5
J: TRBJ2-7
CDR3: CASSYSRVSEQYF

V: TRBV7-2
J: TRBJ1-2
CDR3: CASSLERLYGYTF

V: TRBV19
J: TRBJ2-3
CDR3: CASSMTAGPSSTQYF

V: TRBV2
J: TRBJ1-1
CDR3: CASSGGVNTEAFF

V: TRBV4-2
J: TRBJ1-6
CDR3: CASSQVGDSPLHF

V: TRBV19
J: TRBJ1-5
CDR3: CASSASLHQPQHF

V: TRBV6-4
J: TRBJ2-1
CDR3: CASSDEARGGEEQFF

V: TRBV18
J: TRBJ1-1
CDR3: CGSSPAGRRAEAFF

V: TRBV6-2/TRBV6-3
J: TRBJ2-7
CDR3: CASSYEAGYEQYF

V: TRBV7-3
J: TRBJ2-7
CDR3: CASSTGVAMQQYF

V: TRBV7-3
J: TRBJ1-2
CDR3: CASSPGMGGYTF

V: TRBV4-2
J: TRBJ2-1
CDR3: CASSQGSTSGSYNEQFF

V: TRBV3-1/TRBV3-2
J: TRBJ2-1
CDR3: CASSQDTGVWNEQFF